The subject of this entry is one TCR beta chain. This sample was taken from a study of shared clonotypes between healthy human individuals. Germline V gene sequence: CDR1 SGHAT, CDR2 FQNNGV. Trimming stripped 8 bases from V and 5 bases from J, with 11 bases between. There are 12 residues in the CDR3. The study drew all its donors from Caucasian adults living in Nashville, Tennessee. In the original analysis: With immunoSEQ giving junction-only sequences and no quality scores, filtering differed. Here immunoSEQ multiplex PCR was the method, and the copy in TCRdb shows in-frame clones only, minus some. V and J calls and clone size are as listed in that table; D and trimming were resolved from the DNA. The sample yields over a million clones, about 84% seen once.

J is TRBJ2-3 and V is TRBV11-2; D is perhaps TRBD2 (6 bases). This receptor was obtained from a young man in good health. Some clones in this sample may be carry-over from other donors' samples. Sequencing input: memory CD4+ T cells from PBMCs. Sample subset: CD45RA-negative fraction. The CDR3 bases are TGTGCCAGCGGTTCCGGGGGAGATACGCAGTATTTT. It is translated as CASGSGGDTQYF.